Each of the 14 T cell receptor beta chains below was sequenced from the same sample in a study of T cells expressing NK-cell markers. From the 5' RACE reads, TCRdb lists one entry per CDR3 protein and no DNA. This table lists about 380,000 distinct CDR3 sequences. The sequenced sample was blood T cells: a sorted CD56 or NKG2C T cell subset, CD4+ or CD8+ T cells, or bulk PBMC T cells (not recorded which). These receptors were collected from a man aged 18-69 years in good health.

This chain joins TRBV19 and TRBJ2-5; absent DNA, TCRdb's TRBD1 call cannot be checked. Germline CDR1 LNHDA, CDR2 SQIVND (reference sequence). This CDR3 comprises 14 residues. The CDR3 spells CASSARQVQETQYF.

The CDR3 sequence: CASTLGGGSSYEQYF. The chain couples TRBV12-3 or TRBV12-4 to TRBJ2-7; TCRdb returns TRBD1, unconfirmable since there is no DNA. This CDR3 contains 15 residues.

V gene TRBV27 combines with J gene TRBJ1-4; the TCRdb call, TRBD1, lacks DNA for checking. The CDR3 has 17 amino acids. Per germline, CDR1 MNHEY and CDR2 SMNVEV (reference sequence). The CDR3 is CASRKFDRPDRNEKLFF. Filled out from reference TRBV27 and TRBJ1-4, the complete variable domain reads EAQVTQNPRYLITVTGKKLTVTCSQNMNHEYMSWYRQDPGLGLRQIYYSMNVEVTDKGDVPEGYKVSRKEKRNFPLILESPSPNQTSLYFCASRKFDRPDRNEKLFFGSGTQLSVL.

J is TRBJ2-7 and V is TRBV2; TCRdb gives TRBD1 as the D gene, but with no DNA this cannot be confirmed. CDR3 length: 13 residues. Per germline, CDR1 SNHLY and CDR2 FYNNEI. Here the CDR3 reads CASSAGSPGEQYF. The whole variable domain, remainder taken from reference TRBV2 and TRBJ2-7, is EPEVTQTPSHQVTQMGQEVILRCVPISNHLYFYWYRQILGQKVEFLVSFYNNEISEKSEIFDDQFSVERPDGSNFTLKIRSTKLEDSAMYFCASSAGSPGEQYFGPGTRLTVT.

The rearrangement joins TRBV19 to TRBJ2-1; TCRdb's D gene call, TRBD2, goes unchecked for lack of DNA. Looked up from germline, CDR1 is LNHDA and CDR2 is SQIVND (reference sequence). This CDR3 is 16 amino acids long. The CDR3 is CASSPGSGGSYNEQFF.

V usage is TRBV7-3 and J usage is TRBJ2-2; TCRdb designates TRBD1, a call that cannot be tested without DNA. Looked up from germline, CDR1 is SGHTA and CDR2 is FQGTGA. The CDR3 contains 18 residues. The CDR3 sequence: CASSLYPSSAGPTGELFF.

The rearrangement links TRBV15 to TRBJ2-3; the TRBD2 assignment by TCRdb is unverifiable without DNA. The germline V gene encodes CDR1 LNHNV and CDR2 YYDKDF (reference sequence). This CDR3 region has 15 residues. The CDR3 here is CAGSSSGGPTDTQYF.

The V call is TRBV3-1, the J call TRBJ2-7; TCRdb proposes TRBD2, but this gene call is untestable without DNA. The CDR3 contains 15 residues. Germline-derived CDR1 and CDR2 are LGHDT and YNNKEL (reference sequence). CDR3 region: CASSQAASPAYEQYF.

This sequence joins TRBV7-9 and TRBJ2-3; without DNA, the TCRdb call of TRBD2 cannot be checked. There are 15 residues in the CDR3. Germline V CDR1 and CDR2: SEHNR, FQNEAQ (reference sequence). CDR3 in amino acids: CASSFSGTSGYTQYF.

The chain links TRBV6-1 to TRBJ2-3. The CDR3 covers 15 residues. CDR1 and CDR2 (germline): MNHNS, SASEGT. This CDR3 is CASSEVGASTDTQYF.

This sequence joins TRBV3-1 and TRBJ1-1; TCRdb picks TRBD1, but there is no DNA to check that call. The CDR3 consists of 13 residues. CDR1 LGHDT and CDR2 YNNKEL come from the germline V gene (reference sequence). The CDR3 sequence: CASSPRGDREAFF.

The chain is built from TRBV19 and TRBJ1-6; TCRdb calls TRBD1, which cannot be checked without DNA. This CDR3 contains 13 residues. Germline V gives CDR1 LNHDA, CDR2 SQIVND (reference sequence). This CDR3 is CATGTGYNSPLHF.

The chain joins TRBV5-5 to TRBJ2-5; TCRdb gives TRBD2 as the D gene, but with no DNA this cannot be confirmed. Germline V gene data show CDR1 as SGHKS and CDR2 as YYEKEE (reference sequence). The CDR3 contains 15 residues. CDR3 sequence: CASSFGGGVMETQYF.

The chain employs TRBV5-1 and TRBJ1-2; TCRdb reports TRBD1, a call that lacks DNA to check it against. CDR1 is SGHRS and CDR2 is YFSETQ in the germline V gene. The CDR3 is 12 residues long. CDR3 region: CASSVTGDGYTF.